This entry concerns a single T cell receptor beta chain. The data are from a study of blood T cell repertoires in COVID-19. Overall study: Both acute and convalescent COVID-19 samples were obtained from the United States, Italy and Spain. PBMCs, B-cell-depleted T cells, or T cells were the source of the cDNA or gDNA that made up the material.

As processed by the authors: Amplification with reference gene primers provided the estimates of nucleated cell counts. The assay was immunoSEQ multiplex PCR, and TCRdb's table has in-frame clones only and misses some. V, J and clone size reflect that table, while D and trimming were determined from the DNA. The sample lists about 76,000 clones, nearly 80% seen once, with over 9.5% in the top ten. Per germline, CDR1 SGHAT and CDR2 FQNNGV. CDR3 size: 14 residues. Between the trimmed V and J ends, which lost 0 bases and 4 bases, there was a span of 7 bases. The receptor was isolated from a human donor in a cohort sampled during active COVID-19. V usage is TRBV11-2 and J usage is TRBJ1-3; possibly TRBD1 for D (6 bases). The sequencing input was peripheral blood. The CDR3 region has the DNA TGTGCCAGCAGCTTAGATGACAGGGGAAACACCATATATTTT. This gives the protein CASSLDDRGNTIYF.